This is a list of T cell receptor beta chains from one sample in a study of molecular identifiers for immune sequencing clone quantification. In TCRdb, the PCR reads were re-called with MiXCR into one record per CDR3 protein. Among 53,000 or so distinct CDR3 sequences listed, about a third were seen once. Specimen: naive CD8+ T cells from blood, with Jurkat cell RNA spiked in. Every receptor here comes from a human donor in good health. Some libraries in this study had Jurkat cell RNA spiked in. Each CDR3 is given with its conserved first and last residue.

CDR3 protein: CASSFAPTGAISSYEQYF
CDR3 length: 18
V gene: TRBV28
J gene: TRBJ2-7

CDR3 protein: CASRSGVYNSPLHF
CDR3 length: 14
V gene: TRBV28
J gene: TRBJ1-6

CDR3 protein: CASSLELDEQFF
CDR3 length: 12
V gene: TRBV5-1
J gene: TRBJ2-1

CDR3 protein: CASSRATEGTEQFF
CDR3 length: 14
V gene: TRBV28
J gene: TRBJ2-1

CDR3 protein: CASSLNLADPDGYTF
CDR3 length: 15
V gene: TRBV7-9
J gene: TRBJ1-2

CDR3 protein: CASSPSHYNEQFF
CDR3 length: 13
V gene: TRBV7-6
J gene: TRBJ2-1

CDR3 protein: CASSQVRGGGRYEQYF
CDR3 length: 16
V gene: TRBV4-3
J gene: TRBJ2-7

CDR3 protein: CASSVLGGGTEAFF
CDR3 length: 14
V gene: TRBV9
J gene: TRBJ1-1

CDR3 protein: CASSLGDSSTDTQYF
CDR3 length: 15
V gene: TRBV9
J gene: TRBJ2-3

CDR3 protein: CASSEYQTGPAFF
CDR3 length: 13
V gene: TRBV7-3
J gene: TRBJ1-1

CDR3 protein: CASWTGESTDTQYF
CDR3 length: 14
V gene: TRBV6-2/TRBV6-3
J gene: TRBJ2-3

CDR3 protein: CASSPVDFPHYYEQYF
CDR3 length: 16
V gene: TRBV14
J gene: TRBJ2-7

CDR3 protein: CASSIIAGGPTGELFF
CDR3 length: 16
V gene: TRBV11-2
J gene: TRBJ2-2

CDR3 protein: CASSYSTGREVYGYTF
CDR3 length: 16
V gene: TRBV6-5
J gene: TRBJ1-2

CDR3 protein: CASSSQRVEQYF
CDR3 length: 12
V gene: TRBV28
J gene: TRBJ2-7

CDR3 protein: CASSRNKGPQETQYF
CDR3 length: 15
V gene: TRBV7-9
J gene: TRBJ2-5

CDR3 protein: CASSLAGGAGELFF
CDR3 length: 14
V gene: TRBV7-7
J gene: TRBJ2-2

CDR3 protein: CASSKTGGGFTDTQYF
CDR3 length: 16
V gene: TRBV28
J gene: TRBJ2-3

CDR3 protein: CASSFAGTDLSYEQYF
CDR3 length: 16
V gene: TRBV7-2
J gene: TRBJ2-7

CDR3 protein: CASSLQGWYTEAFF
CDR3 length: 14
V gene: TRBV27
J gene: TRBJ1-1

CDR3 protein: CASSLSGFEQYF
CDR3 length: 12
V gene: TRBV28
J gene: TRBJ2-7

CDR3 protein: CASSLWLGAETQYF
CDR3 length: 14
V gene: TRBV5-8
J gene: TRBJ2-5

CDR3 protein: CSAREDTLRFRGENYGYTF
CDR3 length: 19
V gene: TRBV20-1
J gene: TRBJ1-2

CDR3 protein: CARRLAGPWEQYF
CDR3 length: 13
V gene: TRBV28
J gene: TRBJ2-7

CDR3 protein: CASTLRQGATDTQYF
CDR3 length: 15
V gene: TRBV12-3/TRBV12-4
J gene: TRBJ2-3

CDR3 protein: CASRDRGDGELFF
CDR3 length: 13
V gene: TRBV6-2/TRBV6-3
J gene: TRBJ2-2

CDR3 protein: CASSYSGVSYEQYF
CDR3 length: 14
V gene: TRBV6-2/TRBV6-3
J gene: TRBJ2-7

CDR3 protein: CASSFRSYEQYF
CDR3 length: 12
V gene: TRBV12-3/TRBV12-4
J gene: TRBJ2-7

CDR3 protein: CASSQEGSAGDTQYF
CDR3 length: 15
V gene: TRBV4-3
J gene: TRBJ2-3

CDR3 protein: CASGSRQGYTGELFF
CDR3 length: 15
V gene: TRBV7-6
J gene: TRBJ2-2

CDR3 protein: CASSPAREDTDTQYF
CDR3 length: 15
V gene: TRBV28
J gene: TRBJ2-3

CDR3 protein: CASTSPRGETQYF
CDR3 length: 13
V gene: TRBV28
J gene: TRBJ2-5

CDR3 protein: CASSYGAGNTEAFF
CDR3 length: 14
V gene: TRBV11-2
J gene: TRBJ1-1

CDR3 protein: CASSQDIDEQFF
CDR3 length: 12
V gene: TRBV4-2
J gene: TRBJ2-1

CDR3 protein: CASTVNSNQPQHF
CDR3 length: 13
V gene: TRBV19
J gene: TRBJ1-5

CDR3 protein: CASSPGQGETQYF
CDR3 length: 13
V gene: TRBV11-2
J gene: TRBJ2-5

CDR3 protein: CASSRGSRADTQYF
CDR3 length: 14
V gene: TRBV4-3
J gene: TRBJ2-3

CDR3 protein: CASSSKGGQGLYNSPLHF
CDR3 length: 18
V gene: TRBV7-9
J gene: TRBJ1-6

CDR3 protein: CASSGTSGSGSGELFF
CDR3 length: 16
V gene: TRBV9
J gene: TRBJ2-2

CDR3 protein: CASSQDVMQPQHF
CDR3 length: 13
V gene: TRBV4-3
J gene: TRBJ1-5

CDR3 protein: CASTEGPYNEQFF
CDR3 length: 13
V gene: TRBV28
J gene: TRBJ2-1

CDR3 protein: CASSKARGDQPQHF
CDR3 length: 14
V gene: TRBV6-6
J gene: TRBJ1-5

CDR3 protein: CASSLSRGLTDAFF
CDR3 length: 14
V gene: TRBV7-9
J gene: TRBJ1-1

CDR3 protein: CASSHVGGDEQYF
CDR3 length: 13
V gene: TRBV7-6
J gene: TRBJ2-7

CDR3 protein: CASSVKVSGLANTGELFF
CDR3 length: 18
V gene: TRBV9
J gene: TRBJ2-2

CDR3 protein: CATLAGDADEQFF
CDR3 length: 13
V gene: TRBV5-3
J gene: TRBJ2-1

CDR3 protein: CASSYSPQTSYEQYF
CDR3 length: 15
V gene: TRBV6-6
J gene: TRBJ2-7

CDR3 protein: CASSLNREYEQFF
CDR3 length: 13
V gene: TRBV12-3/TRBV12-4
J gene: TRBJ2-1

CDR3 protein: CASSLTFGLRGYEQFF
CDR3 length: 16
V gene: TRBV4-1
J gene: TRBJ2-1

CDR3 protein: CASSFGPSYEQYF
CDR3 length: 13
V gene: TRBV11-2
J gene: TRBJ2-7

CDR3 protein: CASSLAGSNQPQHF
CDR3 length: 14
V gene: TRBV27
J gene: TRBJ1-5

CDR3 protein: CASSLVVLAGGPGVEQYF
CDR3 length: 18
V gene: TRBV7-9
J gene: TRBJ2-7

CDR3 protein: CASRAGQAEFF
CDR3 length: 11
V gene: TRBV25-1
J gene: TRBJ2-1

CDR3 protein: CASSSRTAGETF
CDR3 length: 12
V gene: TRBV7-6
J gene: TRBJ2-7

CDR3 protein: CASSEEGSYEQYF
CDR3 length: 13
V gene: TRBV9
J gene: TRBJ2-7